Below, 21 T cell receptor beta chains from the same sample are listed, as sequenced in a study of blood T cells in healthy people across ages. The second PCR ran about 6 to 11 cycles with a sample-barcoded 5' primer and J-beta primers. Each CDR3 protein gets one entry after TCRdb re-called the 5' RACE reads with MiXCR. The sample consists of 650,000 or so distinct CDR3 sequences, 45% to 60% of them appearing once. The material sequenced was blood. These receptors were collected from a woman of 80 years or more in good health.

The V and J genes are TRBV12-3 or TRBV12-4 and TRBJ2-1; 15 bases match TRBD2. Germline trimming cut 8 bases from V and 0 bases from J; bases unmatched to any gene: 8. This CDR3 contains 18 residues. DNA of the CDR3: TGTGCCAGCTCCCCAGGGACTAGCGGGGGGAGCTCCTACAATGAGCAGTTCTTC. Translating it yields CASSPGTSGGSSYNEQFF.

To note about this clonotype: This sequence may be a read error, since a much larger clone differs from it by one base. This chain joins TRBV12-3 or TRBV12-4 and TRBJ1-2; D not resolved. Trimming took off 5 bases at V and 4 bases at J, with 11 bases between the two ends. The CDR3 has 13 amino acids. Written as DNA, the CDR3 is TGTGCCAGCAGTGTAGGGCGGACCTATGGCTACACCTTC. It encodes CASSVGRTYGYTF.

Turning to this clonotype: A much larger clone sits a single nucleotide away, making a read error possible. The rearrangement uses TRBV21-1 and TRBJ2-5; the table's D call, TRBD1, has no DNA check behind it. The J call is in doubt because the DNA end fits TRBJ2-7 better. TRBV21-1 is described as a pseudogene. The CDR3 is made up of 13 amino acids. DNA of the CDR3: TGTGCCAGCGCCTCCGGGACGACCTACGAGCAGTACTTC. Translating it yields CASASGTTYEQYF.

J is TRBJ2-2 and V is TRBV7-3; a possible D gene is TRBD2 (6 bases). The CDR3 length is 13 residues. Germline-derived CDR1 and CDR2 are SGHTA and FQGTGA. V dropped 6 bases and J dropped 6 bases, with 11 bases sitting between them. Here the CDR3 reads CASSAGNAGELFF. In nucleotides, the CDR3 is TGTGCCAGCAGTGCGGGGAATGCCGGGGAGCTGTTTTTT.

This clonotype appeared a few times. The chain employs TRBV20-1 and TRBJ2-3, with a tentative D call TRBD1 (7 bases). Trimming removed 5 bases at V and 2 bases at J, with 14 bases between. This CDR3 spans 14 amino acids. The germline CDR1 and CDR2 sequences are DFQATT and SNEGSKA (reference sequence). CDR3 DNA: TGCAGTGCTGGATACAGGGGACTCACAGATACGCAGTATTTT. Its translation: CSAGYRGLTDTQYF.

A few counts support this clonotype. J is TRBJ2-1 and V is TRBV4-1; tentative D call: TRBD2 (6 bases). Between the trimmed V and J ends, which lost 1 base and 3 bases, there was a span of 13 bases. This CDR3 has 16 residues. Per the germline V gene, CDR1 is MGHRA and CDR2 is YSYEKL. CDR3 loop: CASSQVGGGGYNEQFF. The CDR3 coding sequence is TGCGCCAGCAGCCAAGTGGGGGGAGGAGGCTACAATGAGCAGTTCTTC.

Here the CDR3 DNA reads TGTGCCAGCAGTTACGGGGACTTTAACACCGGGGAGCTGTTTTTT. Translation gives CASSYGDFNTGELFF. The J gene is TRBJ2-2, the V gene TRBV6-5; D possibly corresponds to TRBD2 (6 bases). CDR3 length: 15 amino acids. CDR1 and CDR2 (germline): MNHEY, SVGAGI. The V end lost 2 bases, the J end lost 2 bases, and 9 bases lay between the germline ends.

On this clonotype itself: A read error may be the cause here, since a much bigger clone is one base away. The CDR3 here is CASSLWTAGNEQFF. The CDR3 bases are TGTGCCAGCAGTCTCTGGACAGCGGGAAACGAGCAGTTCTTC. The chain uses TRBV12-3 or TRBV12-4 and TRBJ2-1; D is perhaps TRBD2 (7 bases). CDR3 length equals 14 residues. The germline V and J ends were trimmed by 5 bases and 10 bases, with 18 bases remaining between them.

The chain carries TRBV7-9 and TRBJ2-2; 7 nucleotides match TRBD1. The CDR3 is made up of 15 amino acids. Germline-derived CDR1 and CDR2 are SEHNR and FQNEAQ (reference sequence). V lost 8 bases, J lost 0 bases, and 6 bases stayed unmatched. In DNA, the CDR3 is TGTGCCAGCGGCAGACAGGGAACGAACACCGGGGAGCTGTTTTTT. This gives the protein CASGRQGTNTGELFF.

The V gene is TRBV3-1, the J gene TRBJ2-7; 7 bases agree with TRBD2. Germline CDR1 LGHDT, CDR2 YNNKEL (reference sequence). There are 16 residues in the CDR3. The V segment lost 0 bases and the J segment 1 base; nucleotides outside the gene matches: 6. The CDR3 is CASSQDVVAGSYEQYF. The DNA for the CDR3 is TGTGCCAGCAGCCAAGATGTGGTAGCGGGTTCCTACGAGCAGTACTTC.

The chain uses TRBV10-3 and TRBJ2-3; possibly TRBD1 or TRBD2 for D (5 bases each). This CDR3 has 16 amino acids. Trimming cost V 6 bases and J 0 bases, with 16 bases left between them. The germline gives CDR1 ENHRY, CDR2 SYGVKD. The CDR3 spells CAIRSSRGRSTDTQYF. The CDR3 DNA reads as TGTGCCATCAGATCATCGAGGGGCAGGAGCACAGATACGCAGTATTTT.

This clonotype was recorded many times. The chain combines TRBV4-2 with TRBJ1-1; 10 bases align to TRBD1. CDR3 length: 16 amino acids. Per germline, CDR1 LGHNA and CDR2 YNFKEQ. Trimming cost V 6 bases and J 3 bases; bases outside gene matches: 10. CDR3 sequence: CASRNDRGLYDTEAFF. In DNA, the CDR3 is TGTGCCAGCAGAAACGACAGGGGGCTTTACGACACTGAAGCTTTCTTT.

For this clonotype: A much larger clone differs from this one at a single base, so this may be a read error. V gene TRBV7-8 combines with J gene TRBJ2-5; the D is unclear. Trimming left V 5 bases short and J 7 bases short, with 23 bases between. In germline, CDR1 is SGHVS, CDR2 FQNEAQ. The CDR3 consists of 16 residues. The CDR3 sequence: CASSAKTGPQFWTQYF. Here the CDR3 DNA reads TGTGCCAGCAGCGCTAAGACCGGGCCGCAATTTTGGACCCAGTACTTC.

This clonotype was picked up a small number of times. The chain has TRBV29-1 and TRBJ2-3, with no clear D. Germline V gene lookup returns CDR1 SQVTM and CDR2 ANQGSEA. The CDR3 length is 14 residues. Between the trimmed V and J ends, which lost 2 bases and 6 bases, there was a span of 15 bases. CDR3 region: CSVEKWSQTDTQYF. CDR3 nucleotide sequence: TGCAGCGTTGAAAAATGGTCCCAGACGGATACGCAGTATTTT.

This clonotype came up a few times. The chain has TRBV29-1 and TRBJ2-7, with TRBD1 identical over 7 bases. The CDR3 totals 13 residues. Germline V lookup: CDR1 SQVTM, CDR2 ANQGSEA. Trimming cost V 6 bases and J 0 bases; bases outside gene matches: 5. The CDR3 sequence is CSVRQGSSYEQYF. The DNA for the CDR3 is TGCAGCGTGCGACAGGGAAGCTCCTACGAGCAGTACTTC.

The chain carries TRBV20-1 and TRBJ2-1, with D perhaps being TRBD1 or TRBD2 (5 bases each). The germline V and J ends were trimmed by 5 bases and 0 bases, with 8 bases remaining between them. There are 13 residues in the CDR3. Germline lookup yields CDR1 DFQATT and CDR2 SNEGSKA (reference sequence). CDR3 bases: TGCAGTGCTTCAGGGAGCTCCTACAATGAGCAGTTCTTC. It translates to CSASGSSYNEQFF.

The sample holds one count of this clonotype. The CDR3 DNA is TGTGCCAGCAGAGTCGGACACCTCTCCTACAATGAGCAGTTCTTC. This gives the protein CASRVGHLSYNEQFF. V is TRBV7-2 and J is TRBJ2-1, with a tentative D call TRBD1 (5 bases). V dropped 6 bases and J dropped 0 bases, with 12 bases sitting between them. CDR1 is SGHTA and CDR2 is FQGNSA in the germline V gene. This CDR3 region has 15 residues.

The rearrangement joins TRBV6-5 to TRBJ1-2; tentative D call: TRBD1 (5 bases). V lost 7 bases, J lost 8 bases, and 20 bases lay in between. Germline V gene sequence: CDR1 MNHEY, CDR2 SVGAGI. This CDR3 comprises 14 residues. The CDR3 DNA sequence: TGTGCCAGCACCGACGCCCCAGGGATAGGCGGCTACACCTTC. This translates into CASTDAPGIGGYTF.

The sample holds a few counts of this clonotype. The chain employs TRBV20-1 and TRBJ1-5, with TRBD1 matching 7 bases. The CDR3 has 14 residues. The V gene end was trimmed by 6 bases and the J gene end by 0 bases; junction bases not matched to a gene: 5. The germline V gene has CDR1 DFQATT and CDR2 SNEGSKA (reference sequence). The CDR3 loop reads CSARDSNSNQPQHF. The CDR3 coding sequence is TGCAGTGCCAGGGACAGTAATAGCAATCAGCCCCAGCATTTT.

This chain uses TRBV24-1 with TRBJ2-5; D unclear. V was pared by 6 bases and J by 7 bases, with 14 bases between. Germline CDR1 KGHDR, CDR2 SFDVKD. The CDR3 is 13 amino acids. CDR3 region: CATSSTRSRTQYF. As DNA, the CDR3 is TGTGCCACCAGTTCAACCCGCAGTAGGACCCAGTACTTC.

The chain uses TRBV5-1 and TRBJ2-3, with D uncertain. CDR1 is SGHRS, CDR2 YFSETQ, per germline. With 6 bases removed from V and 4 bases from J, the gap between germline ends came to 21 bases. The CDR3 runs 16 residues. The CDR3 region has the DNA TGCGCCAGCAACCGAGGCGAGGTTAATGTCCCAGATACGCAGTATTTT. Its protein is CASNRGEVNVPDTQYF.